This TCR beta chain was sequenced in a study of regulatory T cells in long-lasting Graves disease. Assembly of TCR beta libraries relied on iRepertoire HTBI primers together with Arm-PCR of CDR3 regions. TCRdb reprocessed the multiplex PCR reads via MiXCR and lists one record per CDR3 protein. The table shows hundreds of thousands of distinct CDR3 sequences, with about 16% occurring only once. Documented time point: newly diagnosed GD, antithyroid drugs for less than 3 months. There was RNA extracted from PBMCs, and the TCR library was made from it. Diagnoses of Graves' disease were made by American Thyroid Association guidelines. The CDR3 loop spans 14 amino acids. Germline values: CDR1 MNHNS, CDR2 SASEGT. The V end was cut by 8 bases, the J end by 3 bases, with 13 bases between. These same data were also listed under a study on T cells in Graves' hyperthyroidism and ophthalmopathy. From that paper: With the HTBI primer set, the TCR CDR3 went through a first round of RT-PCR.

V and J are TRBV6-1 and TRBJ2-2; no reliable D call. The sequences come from peripheral blood mononuclear cells (PBMCs), collected at new diagnosis, from a patient treated with antithyroid drugs. The sequence was collected from a middle-aged woman with Graves disease. DNA of the CDR3: TGTGCCAGCGCGACCCGGTGGGACACCGGGGAGCTGTTTTTT. Protein product: CASATRWDTGELFF.